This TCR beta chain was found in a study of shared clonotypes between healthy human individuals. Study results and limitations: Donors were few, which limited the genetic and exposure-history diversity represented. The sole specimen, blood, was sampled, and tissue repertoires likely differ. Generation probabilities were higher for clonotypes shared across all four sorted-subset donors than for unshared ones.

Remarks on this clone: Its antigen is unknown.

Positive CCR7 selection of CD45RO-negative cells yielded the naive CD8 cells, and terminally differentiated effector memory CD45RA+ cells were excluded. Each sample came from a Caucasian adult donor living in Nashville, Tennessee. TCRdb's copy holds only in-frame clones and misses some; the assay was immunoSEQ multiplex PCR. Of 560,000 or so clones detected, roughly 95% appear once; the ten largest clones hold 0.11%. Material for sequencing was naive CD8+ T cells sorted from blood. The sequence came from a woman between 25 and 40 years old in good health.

CDR3 in DNA: TGTGCCAGCAGTTACTCGACCGGGAGCGCCTCCTACGAGCAGTACTTC. Amino acids: CASSYSTGSASYEQYF. V is TRBV6-5 and J is TRBJ2-7, with D maybe TRBD2 (6 bases). This CDR3 has 16 amino acids. Trimming took off 0 bases at V and 0 bases at J, with 12 bases between the two ends. The germline CDR1 and CDR2 sequences are MNHEY and SVGAGI.